This T cell receptor (beta chain) is from a study of T cell clonality in common variable immunodeficiency (dated by TCRdb to about 2015). General findings and caveats noted by the study authors: TCRbeta clonality was higher in CVID subjects than in healthy controls (t-test p = 0.018), and the increase was most characteristic of about a third of subjects. Healthy controls shared more TCRbeta clones with each other than CVID subjects shared among themselves (p < 0.0001). Despite equal DNA input, controls averaged approximately 77,000 unique sequences per sample versus about 32,000 in CVID samples. According to the authors, finding the cause of the higher clonality in CVID would require sequencing the repertoires of T cell subpopulations. CVID TCRbeta sequences reportedly showed fewer deletions and N-nucleotide insertions and lacked highly modified clones with 13 or more V deletions. Correlations between repertoire features and clinical complications were limited by patient heterogeneity within the CVID cohort.

This clone appeared many times. There is no known antigen for this receptor. Read coverage stops 3 residues before the CDR3 terminus; the germline J gene supplies the remainder. CVID samples and control samples contributed equivalent amounts of genomic DNA as sequencing input. For every sample, a 60 bp segment covering the rearranged TCRbeta CDR3 region was amplified and then sequenced. The immunoSEQ assay, a bias-corrected multiplex PCR combined with high-throughput sequencing, was used for TCRbeta amplification. Concerning the study's data processing: Every unique nucleotide sequence counted as a clone and was annotated with V, D and J genes, copy number and frequency. Sequences were labeled productive if in frame, and non-productive if out of frame or containing stop codons. Clonality was calculated from Shannon's entropy as previously described. The predicted amino acid sequences of productive clones were used to derive mean CDR3 Kyte-Doolittle hydropathy. Hierarchical clustering of scaled V gene usage was performed with the R hclust function using Manhattan distance and complete linkage. Clone sharing by CDR3 amino acid sequence was assessed by resampling 12 repertoires per group over 100 rounds. Repertoires were searched for 70 published EBV-specific and a few hundred published CMV-specific TCRbeta sequences. A couple of CVID samples yielding fewer than 10,000 sequences were excluded from analysis, leaving under 50 CVID repertoires. TCRdb took over this immuneACCESS table, retaining in-frame rearrangements with V and J assigned. Such tables are incomplete; in checked studies, under half of the missing clones stem from an unresolved V gene, and the remainder is unexplained. V and J calls and clone size are given by that table; D and trimming were obtained from the DNA. For this sample, about 52,000 clones are listed, none of them singletons. The top ten constitute about 5.5% of the sample.

Predominantly Caucasian heritage was noted among both the CVID patients and the healthy controls. Heparinized peripheral whole blood samples of roughly 5 to 8 ml were obtained from each donor. Genomic DNA from adults with common variable immune deficiency (CVID) and from healthy adult controls was the source for sequencing TCRbeta CDR3 repertoires. The control group comprised around 22 healthy adult volunteers, approximately twelve female and roughly ten male, aged about 20 to 70 years with a mean age of approximately 35. Diluted blood was subjected to density centrifugation over Hypaque 1077 or Ficoll-Paque for isolation of peripheral blood mononuclear cells. Genomic DNA was obtained from unsorted mononuclear cells using either Qiagen column purification or a centrifugation-based method. CDR1 and CDR2 were assigned from the germline V gene (reference sequence) as SGHKS and YYEKEE. The CDR3 runs 15 amino acids, cysteine and phenylalanine included. Of the CDR3's DNA, 36 bases were read; they are in frame from base 1. V and J lose 4 bases and 7 bases, and a span of 20 bases separates them.

The chain couples TRBV5-5 to TRBJ1-1; possibly the D gene is TRBD1, per 6 matching bases. The receptor was derived from a person between 18 and 75 years old in good health. The sample was peripheral blood mononuclear cells. The CDR3 bases that were read are TGTGCCAGCAGCCCCGTTCCCGGGACATATCATGAA. It codes for CASSPVPGTYHE. The entire CDR3 sequence reads CASSPVPGTYHEAFF.